One and the same sample provided the 21 T cell receptor beta chains below, sequenced in a study of human T cells and chemical hapten exposure. Time point: patch test 1, 2 weeks after DPC sensitization. Regarding treatment: therapeutic diphenylcyclopropenone sensitization with weekly scalp DPC. Using its own MiXCR run on the RACE reads, TCRdb lists one record per CDR3 protein. The sample contains roughly 180,000 distinct CDR3 sequences, 20% to 25% of which appear only once. This material consisted of whole blood, taken in connection with sensitization to the hapten diphenylcyclopropenone (DPC). Receptors originate from a woman in her fifties or sixties with alopecia areata. Some clones in this sample may be carry-over from other donors' samples.

The rearrangement joins TRBV27 to TRBJ1-1; 11 bases are a match to TRBD1. The V gene's germline CDR1 is MNHEY and CDR2 SMNVEV (reference sequence). This CDR3 has 14 residues. V was pared by 8 bases and J by 4 bases, with 6 bases of the junction left unmatched. The CDR3 spells CASWTGGRSTEAFF. CDR3 DNA sequence: TGTGCCAGCTGGACAGGGGGCCGGTCCACTGAAGCTTTCTTT.

The rearrangement joins TRBV29-1 to TRBJ2-7; 9 bases match TRBD2. The CDR3 contains 14 residues. In germline, CDR1 is SQVTM, CDR2 ANQGSEA. Trimming cost V 6 bases and J 2 bases; bases outside gene matches: 8. In DNA form, the CDR3 reads TGCAGCGTGACCGCAGCGGGAGGCCCCTACGAGCAGTACTTC. Its translation: CSVTAAGGPYEQYF.

This clonotype was counted ten times or more. The chain links TRBV10-3 to TRBJ2-3, with 10 positions matching TRBD2. V lost 7 bases and J lost 3; bases outside the gene matches: 13. This CDR3 contains 17 residues. Germline CDR1 and CDR2: ENHRY and SYGVKD. The chain's CDR3 is CAITEPGAGGRTDTQYF. The CDR3 DNA sequence: TGTGCCATCACTGAACCTGGAGCGGGAGGGCGAACAGATACGCAGTATTTT.

The rearrangement uses TRBV20-1 and TRBJ2-5; TRBD1 might be the D (6 bases). This CDR3 contains 15 residues. The germline CDR1 and CDR2 sequences are DFQATT and SNEGSKA (reference sequence). V lost 5 bases to trimming and J lost 7 bases, with 23 bases between them. CDR3 DNA sequence: TGCAGTGCTCTCAACCCGGGACAACCTACGGGGACCCAGTACTTC. The encoded protein is CSALNPGQPTGTQYF.

This clonotype showed up just once. This chain connects TRBV7-9 to TRBJ1-1, with 8 bases matching TRBD1. Trimming removed 6 bases from V and 2 bases from J; junction bases left unmatched: 11. The CDR3 consists of 16 residues. Germline V gene lookup returns CDR1 SEHNR and CDR2 FQNEAQ (reference sequence). The CDR3 here is CASRDGTGGGNTEAFF. CDR3 bases: TGTGCCAGCAGAGATGGGACAGGCGGCGGTAACACTGAAGCTTTCTTT.

This clonotype was seen more than once but under ten times. The J gene is TRBJ2-5, the V gene TRBV5-1; D remains unclear. This CDR3 is built from 14 residues. Germline V gene lookup returns CDR1 SGHRS and CDR2 YFSETQ. V was pared by 0 bases and J by 5 bases, with 11 bases between. The CDR3 nucleotides are TGCGCCAGCAGCTTGGCCGTGGGTTTGGAGACCCAGTACTTC. Residues: CASSLAVGLETQYF.

The chain carries TRBV29-1 and TRBJ2-5; D possibly uses TRBD1 or TRBD2 (6 bases each). V gave up 4 bases and J gave up 5 bases, with 11 bases separating them. There are 12 residues in the CDR3. Germline V gene lookup returns CDR1 SQVTM and CDR2 ANQGSEA. For the CDR3, the DNA is TGCAGCGTTGCAGTAGGGGGGGAGACCCAGTACTTC. This sequence encodes CSVAVGGETQYF.

The chain carries TRBV29-1 and TRBJ2-2; TRBD1 aligns across 11 bases. This CDR3 comprises 14 residues. Germline V lookup: CDR1 SQVTM, CDR2 ANQGSEA. The junction had 1 base not matched to a gene; V was cut back by 6 bases and J by 1 base. CDR3 nucleotides: TGCAGCGTGGGACAGGGGGTGAACACCGGGGAGCTGTTTTTT. The encoded protein is CSVGQGVNTGELFF.

The V call is TRBV24-1, the J call TRBJ1-1, with D possibly TRBD1 on 6 matching bases. The CDR3 totals 11 residues. CDR1 is KGHDR, CDR2 SFDVKD, per germline. V lost 10 bases to trimming and J lost 7 bases, with 12 bases between them. CDR3 in DNA: TGTGCCACGAGAAAACAGGGTGAAGCTTTCTTT. Its protein product is CATRKQGEAFF.

The V call is TRBV5-1, the J call TRBJ2-1, with D possibly being TRBD2 (5 bases). The CDR3 is 14 residues long. Germline assignment: CDR1 SGHRS and CDR2 YFSETQ. The germline V and J ends were trimmed by 0 bases and 6 bases, with 10 bases remaining between them. CDR3 coding DNA: TGCGCCAGCAGCTTGGGGGAGACGGGCAATGAGCAGTTCTTC. It specifies CASSLGETGNEQFF.

The genes are TRBV24-1 and TRBJ1-4; a possible D gene is TRBD1 (5 bases). The germline CDR1 and CDR2 sequences are KGHDR and SFDVKD. This CDR3 has 16 residues. Trimming left V 2 bases short and J 8 bases short, with 17 bases between. CDR3 protein: CATSDSTIGTAEKLFF. CDR3 DNA sequence: TGTGCCACCAGTGATTCCACAATCGGGACTGCCGAAAAACTGTTTTTT.

This clonotype was recorded a few times. V gene TRBV18 combines with J gene TRBJ2-2; D gene ambiguous. The CDR3 loop spans 13 amino acids. The germline V and J ends were trimmed by 0 bases and 3 bases, with 2 bases remaining between them. In germline, CDR1 is KGHSH, CDR2 LQKENI. The DNA for the CDR3 is TGTGCCAGCTCACCACCCTACACCGGGGAGCTGTTTTTT. Amino acids: CASSPPYTGELFF.

The V and J genes are TRBV5-1 and TRBJ2-1; no definite D call. CDR3 length equals 13 residues. The V end lost 0 bases, the J end lost 7 bases, and 8 bases lay between the germline ends. Germline CDR1 SGHRS, CDR2 YFSETQ. The CDR3 sequence: CASSLDGVNEQFF. CDR3 sequence (DNA): TGCGCCAGCAGCTTGGATGGGGTGAATGAGCAGTTCTTC.

This clonotype was counted only a few times. The chain has TRBV5-1 and TRBJ2-1; TRBD2 aligns across 9 bases. CDR3 length equals 16 residues. CDR1 is SGHRS and CDR2 is YFSETQ in the germline V gene. Losses at the gene ends were 0 bases for V and 8 bases for J; bases not matched to a gene: 9. Here the CDR3 reads CASSLAAREGRDEQFF. Written as DNA, the CDR3 is TGCGCCAGCAGCTTGGCCGCGCGGGAGGGCCGGGATGAGCAGTTCTTC.

The chain carries TRBV29-1 and TRBJ1-1; possibly TRBD1 for D (5 bases). Trimming stripped 4 bases from V and 2 bases from J, with 14 bases between. This CDR3 region has 14 residues. CDR1 is SQVTM, CDR2 ANQGSEA, per germline. The CDR3 is CSVGGGSANTEAFF. The DNA for the CDR3 is TGCAGCGTTGGGGGGGGATCGGCCAACACTGAAGCTTTCTTT.

The genes are TRBV29-1 and TRBJ2-6; D unresolved. The CDR3 has 15 residues. Trimming removed 4 bases at V and 0 bases at J, with 10 bases between. Per the germline V gene, CDR1 is SQVTM and CDR2 is ANQGSEA. CDR3 region: CSVVFSSSGANVLTF. The CDR3 bases are TGCAGCGTTGTTTTCTCGAGCTCTGGGGCCAACGTCCTGACTTTC.

This clonotype was seen more than once but under ten times. V is TRBV6-5 and J is TRBJ2-1; possibly TRBD1 or TRBD2 for D (6 bases each). CDR1 and CDR2 (germline): MNHEY, SVGAGI. This CDR3 has 14 residues. Trimming took 8 bases from V and 0 from J, leaving 11 bases between them. The CDR3 loop reads CASGGPGSYNEQFF. CDR3 in DNA: TGTGCCAGCGGGGGGCCGGGCTCCTACAATGAGCAGTTCTTC.

CDR3 bases: TGTGCCAGCAAAACTACAGAGAACCAAGAGACCCAGTACTTC. Translated, it gives CASKTTENQETQYF. The chain uses TRBV2 and TRBJ2-5, with D hard to call. V lost 7 bases to trimming and J lost 0 bases, with 12 bases between them. The CDR3 extends over 14 amino acids. CDR1 and CDR2 from the germline V gene are SNHLY and FYNNEI.

In this sample, this clonotype is medium-sized (0.01 to 0.1%). This chain connects TRBV29-1 to TRBJ2-5; D not certain. This CDR3 has 13 amino acids. Germline assignment: CDR1 SQVTM and CDR2 ANQGSEA. Trimming took 2 bases from V and 3 from J, leaving 10 bases between them. CDR3 residues: CSVEHTGKETQYF. CDR3 sequence (DNA): TGCAGCGTTGAACACACGGGTAAAGAGACCCAGTACTTC.

This clonotype has just a few counts. The chain has TRBV29-1 and TRBJ2-1; 8 nucleotides agree with TRBD1. Germline V CDR1 and CDR2: SQVTM, ANQGSEA. This CDR3 is 14 amino acids long. Germline trimming cut 5 bases from V and 3 bases from J; bases unmatched to any gene: 6. This CDR3 is CSVKPGQDYNEQFF. The CDR3 DNA is TGCAGCGTTAAGCCGGGACAGGACTACAATGAGCAGTTCTTC.

The chain carries TRBV7-2 and TRBJ2-7; no firm D call. There are 14 residues in the CDR3. Per germline, CDR1 SGHTA and CDR2 FQGNSA. Trimming removed 1 base from V and 4 bases from J, with 11 bases in between. The CDR3 is CASSLGVQTYEQYF. CDR3 sequence (DNA): TGTGCCAGCAGCTTAGGGGTCCAGACGTACGAGCAGTACTTC.